Below, one T cell receptor (beta chain) is given with its context. This sample is drawn from a study of blood T cell repertoires in COVID-19. Study-wide context: The United States, Italy and Spain provided the acute and convalescent COVID-19 samples. In each case, the material was cDNA or gDNA derived from T cells, B-cell-depleted T cells, or PBMCs.

As handled by the study authors: The assay estimated nucleated cells by amplifying reference gene primers. Using immunoSEQ multiplex PCR, the repertoire was profiled, and TCRdb retains in-frame clones only, with some absent. The V and J calls and the clone size are those of that table, but D and trimming were determined from the DNA. The sample includes fewer than 85,000 clones, about nine tenths of them seen just once. The sample taken for sequencing was peripheral blood. This sequence was found in a human donor in a cohort sampled during active COVID-19.

The CDR3 reads CASLRDRNSPLHF. CDR3 in DNA: TGTGCCAGCCTCCGGGACAGAAATTCACCCCTCCACTTT. The rearrangement joins TRBV6-5 to TRBJ1-6, with 7 positions matching TRBD1. J was trimmed by 7 bases and V by 8 bases; bases with no gene match: 5. CDR1 MNHEY and CDR2 SVGAGI come from the germline V gene. The CDR3 runs to 13 residues.